This T cell receptor beta chain was captured in a study of shared clonotypes between healthy human individuals. Findings and limits, study-wide: Generally, naive subsets came out with larger estimated richness than memory subsets. Since donors were few, the genetic and exposure-history diversity represented was limited.

As to this clone: The antigen is not known.

Division of CD4+ cells produced a CD45RA+ naive subset and a CD45RA-negative memory subset. Profiling relied on immunoSEQ multiplex PCR, and the TCRdb table lists in-frame clones only, not all of them. The repertoire has a few million clones, more than 85% of them found once; the top ten carry 0.3% to 0.4%. Germline CDR1 SGHAT, CDR2 FQNNGV. V shed 0 bases and J shed 7 bases, with 16 bases lying between them. CDR3 length: 15 amino acids. The origin of this receptor is a man between 18 and 29 years old in good health. Some clones in this sample may be carry-over from other donors' samples. The V gene is TRBV11-2, the J gene TRBJ2-7, with unresolved D. Sample: naive CD4+ T cells from PBMCs. The subset is: CD45RA+ positively selected. CDR3 DNA: TGTGCCAGCAGCTTAGATTCCGGGTTCTTAGGGGAGCAGTACTTC. Protein sequence: CASSLDSGFLGEQYF.